This entry is about one T cell receptor beta chain. Its specificity is unknown. This record belongs to a study of vaccination and CD4 T cells after COVID-19. Study-wide context: Overlapping peptides covering the spike proteins of SARS-CoV-2, HCoV-NL63, HCoV-OC43 and HCoV-229E were added to stimulate cells. The authors gave control cultures a CEFX pool, an HIV-1 Nef pool, or no peptide. Study results and limitations: In convalescent patients, a median approximately 90% of reactive clones appeared only post-vaccination.

Sequencing of cultured CD4+ T cell DNA used the Oncomine TCR Beta short-read assay. TCRdb reprocessed the PCR reads with MiXCR, giving one entry per CDR3 protein. The sample lists more than 12,000 distinct CDR3 sequences; 29% were seen once. This CDR3 is built from 10 residues. Treatment noted: approximately nine-day PBMC culture with coronavirus spike peptide pools or control peptides (ViraFEST assay). Wells that each held 1.5 million to 2 million PBMCs were cultured with roughly 9.5 IU/ml IL-2 and approximately 9.5 ug/ml peptide pools. The chain employs TRBV21-1 and TRBJ2-7. TRBV21-1 is annotated as a pseudogene. The sequences come from CD4+ T cells from blood, cultured in vitro, collected before SARS-CoV-2 vaccination. This sequence was found in a human donor who received a COVID-19 vaccine. CDR3 sequence reads: CASSPGEQYF. The DNA of the CDR3 is TGTGCCAGCAGCCCTGGGGAGCAGTACTTC.